The clone carrying this T cell receptor beta chain was observed a handful of times. An end of the junction differs from the germline gene, which may be a read error. Unique molecular identifiers were incorporated during preparation of the TCRbeta library. Using its own MiXCR run on the PCR reads, TCRdb lists one record per CDR3 protein. This table holds some 340,000 distinct CDR3 sequences, 10% found once. Per germline, CDR1 SSHAT and CDR2 FNYEAQ (reference sequence). The CDR3 has 16 residues. The sample is drawn from a study of T-cell reconstitution after alpha-beta-depleted transplantation in children.

The J gene is TRBJ2-7, the V gene TRBV7-7; 13 bases map to TRBD2. The receptor was derived from a human donor who donated a stem cell graft to a child with acute lymphoblastic leukemia. Material: PBMCs from the stem cell graft donor, obtained from the stem cell graft. Written as DNA, the CDR3 is TGTGCTAGCAGCGATGGACTAGCGGGAGATTATGGGGAGCAGTACTTC. Translated, it gives CASSDGLAGDYGEQYF.